The 21 T cell receptor beta chains below all came from one sample that was sequenced in a study of CD8 T cells in Susac syndrome. RNA amounts of roughly 0.45 to 1 ug underwent reverse transcription with random hexamers. TCRdb analysed the immunoSEQ multiplex PCR reads with MiXCR anew, one entry per CDR3 protein. The sample lists fewer than 350,000 distinct CDR3 sequences; 89% were seen once. The sequenced sample was CD8+ T cells from PBMCs. The receptors were gathered from a human donor with multiple sclerosis.

J is TRBJ1-4 and V is TRBV5-8; 7 bases agree with TRBD1. The CDR3 is 14 residues long. V dropped 6 bases and J dropped 8; count of bases not matched to a gene: 10. CDR1 is SGHTS, CDR2 YDEGEE, per germline. As DNA, the CDR3 is TGTGCCAGCACACAGGGGACATCTCGGGAAAAACTGTTTTTT. It translates to CASTQGTSREKLFF.

V gene TRBV27 combines with J gene TRBJ1-1; 8 nucleotides align to TRBD1. Germline loops: CDR1 MNHEY, CDR2 SMNVEV (reference sequence). The V and J ends lost 4 bases and 4 bases, in that order; junction bases with no gene match: 8. This CDR3 region has 15 residues. CDR3 sequence: CASSSRTGCGTEAFF. DNA of the CDR3: TGTGCCAGCAGTTCACGGACAGGGTGTGGCACTGAAGCTTTCTTT.

The chain links TRBV29-1 to TRBJ1-1, with 11 bases aligning to TRBD1. V was clipped by 7 bases and J by 3 bases; unmatched bases: 7. Germline CDR1 is SQVTM and CDR2 is ANQGSEA. This CDR3 contains 14 residues. The CDR3 DNA follows: TGCAGCGCGGACAGGGGGCTAAGGTACACTGAAGCTTTCTTT. Protein sequence: CSADRGLRYTEAFF.

This rearrangement joins TRBV30 to TRBJ2-7; 7 nucleotides agree with TRBD1. Unmatched junction bases numbered 5, after V lost 3 bases and J lost 3 bases. Germline V gives CDR1 GTSNPN, CDR2 SVGIG (reference sequence). The CDR3 spans 13 residues. The CDR3 nucleotides read TGTGCCTGGAGCGGGGACAGTGACTACGAGCAGTACTTC. Protein product: CAWSGDSDYEQYF.

The genes are TRBV9 and TRBJ2-1, with a possible D match to TRBD2 (7 bases). The germline CDR1 and CDR2 sequences are SGDLS and YYNGEE. Trimming shortened V by 4 bases and J by 4 bases, and 15 bases separated the two germline ends. The CDR3 has 15 residues. In DNA form, the CDR3 reads TGTGCCAGCAGCCCAGGAGGGGGGGCATACAATGAGCAGTTCTTC. Translated: CASSPGGGAYNEQFF.

V is TRBV7-9 and J is TRBJ2-2; no firm D call. V lost 4 bases to trimming and J lost 7 bases, with 19 bases between them. This CDR3 comprises 16 residues. Per germline, CDR1 SEHNR and CDR2 FQNEAQ (reference sequence). CDR3 protein: CASSSTSHHWGGELFF. The CDR3, as DNA: TGTGCCAGCAGCTCCACTTCGCATCACTGGGGCGGGGAGCTGTTTTTT.

The chain joins TRBV12-3 or TRBV12-4 to TRBJ2-3; 7 bases match TRBD1. Trimming took 2 bases from V and 0 from J; bases not matched to a gene: 14. The CDR3 length is 19 residues. The CDR3 protein is CASSLRSTNRGPSTDTQYF. CDR3 nucleotides: TGTGCCAGCAGTTTACGGTCCACGAACAGGGGACCTAGCACAGATACGCAGTATTTT.

This chain links TRBV12-3 or TRBV12-4 with TRBJ2-3; D unclear. V was clipped by 7 bases and J by 9 bases, with 14 bases between them. The CDR3 extends over 12 amino acids. The CDR3 sequence is CASTPALETQYF. DNA for the CDR3: TGTGCCAGCACCCCCGCCCTAGAGACGCAGTATTTT.

This sequence joins TRBV20-1 and TRBJ2-7, with 7 nucleotides matching TRBD2. The CDR3 totals 14 residues. Germline CDR1 and CDR2: DFQATT and SNEGSKA (reference sequence). Trimming removed 1 base from V and 5 bases from J; junction bases left unmatched: 8. The CDR3: CSARGIGLGNEQYF. CDR3 in DNA: TGCAGTGCTAGAGGGATCGGACTAGGGAACGAGCAGTACTTC.

The chain has TRBV29-1 and TRBJ2-1, with 8 nucleotides matching TRBD2. The length of the CDR3 is 14 residues. With V trimmed by 5 bases and J by 8 bases, 11 bases remained unmatched. Per the germline V gene, CDR1 is SQVTM and CDR2 is ANQGSEA. The CDR3 here is CSVNERGPGDEQFF. DNA of the CDR3: TGCAGCGTTAACGAGCGGGGGCCAGGGGATGAGCAGTTCTTC.

V usage is TRBV20-1 and J usage is TRBJ1-5, with 9 bases lining up with TRBD1. V was pared by 0 bases and J by 4 bases, with 10 bases of the junction left unmatched. The CDR3 is 17 residues long. The germline V gene has CDR1 DFQATT and CDR2 SNEGSKA (reference sequence). CDR3 DNA: TGCAGTGCTAGAGATTTTAAGGGACAGGGCGGGAATCAGCCCCAGCATTTT. This sequence encodes CSARDFKGQGGNQPQHF.

The V call is TRBV21-1, the J call TRBJ2-5; TRBD2 is the table's D call, not checked against the DNA. TRBV21-1 is deemed a pseudogene. The CDR3 is 16 residues long. This CDR3 is CASSAQWRGFQETQYF. CDR3 nucleotide sequence: TGTGCCAGCAGCGCCCAATGGCGGGGATTTCAAGAGACCCAGTACTTC.

The chain combines TRBV3-1 with TRBJ2-7; perhaps TRBD2 as D (5 bases). Trimming cost V 4 bases and J 0 bases, with 19 bases left between them. Germline V lookup: CDR1 LGHDT, CDR2 YNNKEL (reference sequence). The length of the CDR3 is 17 residues. This CDR3 is CASSPVFGDGSSYEQYF. The CDR3, as DNA: TGTGCCAGCAGCCCAGTTTTCGGGGATGGGAGCTCCTACGAGCAGTACTTC.

The chain employs TRBV20-1 and TRBJ1-5; a weak D match, TRBD1 (6 bases). V was trimmed by 6 bases and J by 3 bases, leaving 12 bases between them. Germline CDR1 DFQATT, CDR2 SNEGSKA (reference sequence). CDR3 size: 13 residues. The CDR3 region has the DNA TGCAGTGCGCCGGACAGCGTCAATCAGCCCCAGCATTTT. Translation gives CSAPDSVNQPQHF.

This clonotype appeared once. V usage is TRBV12-3 or TRBV12-4 and J usage is TRBJ1-1; 7 nucleotides line up with TRBD1. J gave up 0 bases and V 7 bases, and 11 bases lay outside the gene matches. CDR3 length equals 16 residues. For the CDR3, the DNA is TGTGCCAGCACCGAAACCTCAGGGGGTTTGAACACTGAAGCTTTCTTT. Amino acids: CASTETSGGLNTEAFF.

This sequence joins TRBV11-3 and TRBJ2-1; unclear D gene. In germline, CDR1 is SGHNT, CDR2 YENEEA. This CDR3 has 12 amino acids. V lost 6 bases and J lost 9, with 12 bases in between. The CDR3 DNA is TGTGCCAGCAGTTTGGGCGTAGGTGAGCAGTTCTTC. Translated, it gives CASSLGVGEQFF.

This clonotype was seen only a few times. This chain uses TRBV20-1 with TRBJ1-3; D remains unclear. V was cut by 3 bases and J by 0 bases, with 6 bases left in between. Germline V gene sequence: CDR1 DFQATT, CDR2 SNEGSKA (reference sequence). The CDR3 spans 13 residues. This CDR3 is CSARGISGNTIYF. The CDR3 region has the DNA TGCAGTGCTAGGGGTATCTCTGGAAACACCATATATTTT.

The chain employs TRBV19 and TRBJ1-5, with TRBD1 identical over 9 bases. J lost 4 bases, V lost 4 bases, and 5 bases had no gene match. In germline, CDR1 is LNHDA, CDR2 SQIVND (reference sequence). The CDR3 consists of 15 residues. CDR3 sequence: CASSTLTGGNQPQHF. As DNA, the CDR3 is TGTGCCAGTAGTACATTGACAGGGGGTAATCAGCCCCAGCATTTT.

This chain joins TRBV5-1 and TRBJ2-2; D is ambiguous. In germline, CDR1 is SGHRS, CDR2 YFSETQ. The V and J ends lost 0 bases and 5 bases respectively, with 14 bases between them. The CDR3 sequence is 16 residues long. The CDR3 loop is CASSLVTRHSTGELFF. CDR3 in DNA: TGCGCCAGCAGCTTGGTTACCCGGCATTCGACCGGGGAGCTGTTTTTT. Supplemented by reference TRBV5-1 and TRBJ2-2, the full variable domain reads KAGVTQTPRYLIKTRGQQVTLSCSPISGHRSVSWYQQTPGQGLQFLFEYFSETQRNKGNFPGRFSGRQFSNSRSEMNVSTLELGDSALYLCASSLVTRHSTGELFFGEGSRLTVL.

The gene calls are TRBV7-3 and TRBJ2-5; 8 nucleotides line up with TRBD1. The junction had 5 bases not matched to a gene; V was cut back by 1 base and J by 1 base. CDR1 and CDR2 (germline): SGHTA, FQGTGA. CDR3 length: 16 amino acids. The CDR3 coding sequence is TGTGCCAGCAGCTTAAATCCAGGGGGCGTCCAAGAGACCCAGTACTTC. Translated, it gives CASSLNPGGVQETQYF. The entire variable domain, with the rest obtained from reference TRBV7-3 and TRBJ2-5, is as follows: GAGVSQTPSNKVTEKGKYVELRCDPISGHTALYWYRQSLGQGPEFLIYFQGTGAADDSGLPNDRFFAVRPEGSVSTLKIQRTERGDSAVYLCASSLNPGGVQETQYFGPGTRLLVL.

The chain couples TRBV6-4 to TRBJ1-4; TRBD1 aligns across 10 bases. CDR1 is MRHNA, CDR2 SNTAGT, per germline. The CDR3 spans 14 residues. With V trimmed by 7 bases and J by 4 bases, 3 bases remained unmatched. In nucleotides, the CDR3 is TGTGCCAGCAATAGGGACAGGGGTAATGAAAAACTGTTTTTT. It codes for CASNRDRGNEKLFF.